This T cell receptor (beta chain) is drawn from a study of T cell repertoires in cytomegalovirus infection. Study as a whole: TCR beta signatures that were public indicated CMV infection and matching HLA type.

TCRdb itself ran the reads through MiXCR, one entry per CDR3 protein. Here the sample spans approximately 120,000 distinct CDR3 sequences, 25% to 35% being singletons. About this clonotype: Its antigen is still unknown.

This CDR3 is built from 13 residues. V lost 0 bases to trimming and J lost 7 bases, with 8 bases between them. Germline CDR1 is KGHDR and CDR2 is SFDVKD. Study-level results: HLA-C-restricted CMV-specific TCR beta clonotypes prevailed in the ex vivo response.

The TCR comes from a human donor in good health (CMV status not recorded). Some clones in this sample may be carry-over from other donors' samples. This material consisted of CD8+ T cells from cultured PBMCs, taken from culture after CMV antigen stimulation. This chain connects TRBV24-1 to TRBJ1-1; D might be TRBD1 (6 bases). CDR3 region: CATSDLRGGEAFF. The CDR3 DNA follows: TGTGCCACCAGTGATTTGAGGGGGGGTGAAGCTTTCTTT.